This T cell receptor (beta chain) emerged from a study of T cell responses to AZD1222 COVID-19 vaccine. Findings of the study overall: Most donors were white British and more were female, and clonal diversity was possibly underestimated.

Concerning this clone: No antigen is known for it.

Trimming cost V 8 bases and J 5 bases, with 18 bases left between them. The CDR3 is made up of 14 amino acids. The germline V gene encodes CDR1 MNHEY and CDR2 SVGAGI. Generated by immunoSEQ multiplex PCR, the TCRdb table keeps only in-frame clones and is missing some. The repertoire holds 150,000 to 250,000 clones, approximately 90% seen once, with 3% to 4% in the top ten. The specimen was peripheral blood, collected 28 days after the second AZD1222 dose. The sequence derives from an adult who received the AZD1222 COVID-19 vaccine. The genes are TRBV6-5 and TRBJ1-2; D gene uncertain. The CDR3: CASSYGGGLYGYTF. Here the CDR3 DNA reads TGTGCCAGCTCCTACGGCGGTGGGTTGTATGGCTACACCTTC.